The clone carrying this T cell receptor beta chain was detected only a few times. Its antigen remains unknown. Germline CDR1 is MNHNS and CDR2 is SASEGT. This CDR3 region has 18 residues. Trimming left V 7 bases short and J 1 base short, with 25 bases between. The data derive from a study of blood T cells in healthy people across ages. General observations from the study: Any changes in expanded clonotypes were possibly confounded, as donor CMV status remained unknown. More naive CD4+ cells and higher diversity marked long-lived donors relative to aged donors.

Then a second PCR, running about 6 to 11 cycles, was carried out with a sample-barcoded 5' primer and a J-beta primer mix. Every single cDNA molecule received a tag from a template-switch adaptor with 12 random nucleotides. TCRdb analysed the 5' RACE reads with MiXCR anew, one entry per CDR3 protein. The sample comprises 1.5 million to 2 million distinct CDR3 sequences, approximately 50% of which are singletons, and approximately 2.1% rests with the top ten. The source is a woman aged 40 to 50 in good health. This chain uses TRBV6-1 with TRBJ1-2; a weak D match, TRBD1 (5 bases). The material sequenced was blood. The CDR3 region is CASKINGVTDTVNYGYTF. The CDR3 nucleotides are TGTGCCAGCAAAATAAATGGGGTGACAGATACAGTTAACTATGGCTACACCTTC.